This TCR beta chain appears in the sequencing data of a study of cytomegalovirus exposure and HLA in healthy donors. 60 Vbeta and 13 Jbeta primers were used in PCR. Using immunoSEQ multiplex PCR, the repertoire was profiled, and TCRdb retains in-frame clones only, with some absent. This repertoire shows roughly 100,000 clones, over 60% found once; its top ten account for roughly 5%. While unrecorded immune exposures were likely, the donors were nominally healthy when sampled. The CDR3 sequence is 20 residues long. CDR1 and CDR2 (germline): LNHDA, SQIVND (reference sequence). V lost 4 bases, J lost 4 bases, and 32 bases lay in between.

The gene calls are TRBV19 and TRBJ2-7; D is perhaps TRBD1 (5 bases). Sequencing input: PBMCs. This receptor was taken from a female donor in good health and CMV-seropositive. CDR3 sequence reads: CASSSCRNLGFCRTKYEQYF. For the CDR3, the DNA is TGTGCCAGTAGTAGTTGTCGGAACCTTGGGTTCTGTAGGACAAAATACGAGCAGTACTTC.